Below, 14 T cell receptor beta chains from the same sample are listed, as sequenced in a study of blood T cell repertoires in COVID-19. Assay used: immunoSEQ multiplex PCR; TCRdb lists only in-frame clones, some missing. The data contain roughly 170,000 clones, over 60% of them seen just once; the ten biggest clones take up less than 30%. Specimen: peripheral blood. All receptors come from a woman aged 70-85 years with acute or convalescent COVID-19.

This clone has just a few counts. V gene TRBV4-2 combines with J gene TRBJ2-1; D remains ambiguous. Germline V gene lookup returns CDR1 LGHNA and CDR2 YNFKEQ. V lost 0 bases and J 7 bases, leaving 7 bases between the germline ends. This CDR3 is built from 13 residues. DNA for the CDR3: TGTGCCAGCAGCCAAGATACGGAGAATGAGCAGTTCTTC. Translation gives CASSQDTENEQFF.

The rearrangement joins TRBV21-1 to TRBJ2-7; the D segment call TRBD1 is taken from the table without a DNA check. TRBV21-1 is assigned pseudogene status. There are 14 residues in the CDR3. The CDR3 DNA follows: TGTGCCAGCAGCAAATCCCACAGAGACTACGAGCAGTACTTC. It specifies CASSKSHRDYEQYF.

The chain recombines TRBV2 with TRBJ2-3; the D is unclear. Germline values: CDR1 SNHLY, CDR2 FYNNEI. V lost 1 base and J 0 bases, leaving 8 bases between the germline ends. The CDR3 runs to 15 residues. Here the CDR3 DNA reads TGTGCCAGCAGTGAAGGGCCCTCTAGCACAGATACGCAGTATTTT. Protein product: CASSEGPSSTDTQYF.

This clone was observed a single time. The chain links TRBV30 to TRBJ1-5, with D uncertain. Germline CDR1 and CDR2: GTSNPN and SVGIG (reference sequence). V gave up 0 bases and J gave up 2 bases, with 14 bases separating them. CDR3 length equals 16 residues. The CDR3 is CAWSVRGLGGNQPQHF. The CDR3 bases are TGTGCCTGGAGTGTACGGGGTTTGGGTGGCAATCAGCCCCAGCATTTT.

The chain has TRBV7-2 and TRBJ2-1; 8 bases line up with TRBD2. Germline CDR1 and CDR2: SGHTA and FQGNSA. V was clipped by 7 bases and J by 0 bases; unmatched bases: 8. The CDR3 is 16 amino acids. CDR3 sequence (DNA): TGTGCCAGCACCCGGGCGGGAGGCGTCTCCTACAATGAGCAGTTCTTC. The encoded protein is CASTRAGGVSYNEQFF.

The chain links TRBV15 to TRBJ2-5; TRBD2 is a possible D gene (7 bases). The CDR3 extends over 18 amino acids. Germline CDR1 LNHNV, CDR2 YYDKDF (reference sequence). V was trimmed by 1 base and J by 4 bases, leaving 22 bases between them. The CDR3 coding sequence is TGTGCCACCAGCAGAGCTAGGGGGGGACTATTCGGAGTAGAGACCCAGTACTTC. This encodes CATSRARGGLFGVETQYF.

As regards this clone: Different DNA sequences within this sample yield the same CDR3. The chain employs TRBV3-1 (or the pseudogene TRBV3-2) and TRBJ2-3; D possibly corresponds to TRBD2 (6 bases). The germline gives CDR1 LGHDT, CDR2 YNNKEL (reference sequence). The V end lost 1 base, the J end lost 4 bases, and 12 bases lay between the germline ends. The CDR3 is 15 residues long. CDR3 nucleotides: TGTGCCAGCAGCCAAGGCGGGACTTCGGCAGATACGCAGTATTTT. Translation gives CASSQGGTSADTQYF.

The genes are TRBV29-1 and TRBJ2-3; D possibly corresponds to TRBD2 (5 bases). The CDR3 runs 16 residues. The V gene lost 1 base and the J gene lost 0 bases, with 14 bases spanning the gap. Germline assignment: CDR1 SQVTM and CDR2 ANQGSEA. The CDR3 DNA is TGCAGCGTTGAAGGGGTCGGAGGAAGGAGCACAGATACGCAGTATTTT. It specifies CSVEGVGGRSTDTQYF.

V and J are TRBV4-2 and TRBJ2-5, with TRBD1 matching 7 bases. The germline gives CDR1 LGHNA, CDR2 YNFKEQ. With V trimmed by 6 bases and J by 3 bases, 10 bases remained unmatched. CDR3 size: 15 residues. The CDR3 loop is CASRQPGTDKETQYF. Here the CDR3 DNA reads TGTGCCAGCAGACAGCCCGGGACAGACAAAGAGACCCAGTACTTC.

In regard to this clone: This sample also contains other DNA sequences that code for the same CDR3. This chain uses TRBV9 with TRBJ1-2, with 10 nucleotides matching TRBD1. V lost 2 bases, J lost 2 bases, and 0 bases stayed unmatched. The CDR3 has 14 amino acids. Germline V gene lookup returns CDR1 SGDLS and CDR2 YYNGEE. CDR3 residues: CASSVGQGNYGYTF. Written as DNA, the CDR3 is TGTGCCAGCAGCGTGGGACAGGGGAACTATGGCTACACCTTC.

This clone was seen only once. This chain uses TRBV19 with TRBJ2-7, with D tentatively TRBD1 (5 bases). The CDR3 is 14 residues long. CDR1 is LNHDA and CDR2 is SQIVND in the germline V gene (reference sequence). V was clipped by 2 bases and J by 1 base, with 9 bases between them. CDR3 sequence (DNA): TGTGCCAGTAGTATAACCGGACATTCCTACGAGCAGTACTTC. Amino acids: CASSITGHSYEQYF.

The rearrangement links TRBV27 to TRBJ1-2; TRBD1 agrees at 10 bases. The CDR3 covers 15 residues. After removal of 3 bases from V and 4 bases from J, the junction contained 5 bases not matched to a gene. CDR1 and CDR2 from the germline V gene are MNHEY and SMNVEV (reference sequence). The CDR3 DNA is TGTGCCAGCAGTTTCCGGGACAGGGGTTCCTATGGCTACACCTTC. Its translation: CASSFRDRGSYGYTF.

The chain is built from TRBV18 and TRBJ2-3; 7 bases agree with TRBD1. The germline V gene encodes CDR1 KGHSH and CDR2 LQKENI. The V gene end was trimmed by 4 bases and the J gene end by 11 bases; junction bases not matched to a gene: 6. The CDR3 spans 12 residues. The CDR3 is CASSRPGTEQYF. DNA for the CDR3: TGTGCCAGCTCACGCCCCGGGACAGAGCAGTATTTT.

The chain has TRBV19 and TRBJ2-3, with D unclear. Germline CDR1 is LNHDA and CDR2 is SQIVND (reference sequence). The CDR3 extends over 12 amino acids. The V gene lost 3 bases and the J gene lost 3 bases, with 4 bases spanning the gap. The CDR3 DNA is TGTGCCAGTAGTATGGCAACAGATACGCAGTATTTT. This sequence encodes CASSMATDTQYF.